These 27 T cell receptor beta chains originate from one sample sequenced in a study of blood T cell repertoires in COVID-19. Using immunoSEQ multiplex PCR, the repertoire was profiled, and TCRdb retains in-frame clones only, with some absent. The data contain some 50,000 clones, approximately 87% of them singletons. Input material: peripheral blood. These TCRs come from a man between 50 and 59 years old with acute or convalescent COVID-19.

This clone has only a few counts. This rearrangement joins TRBV19 to TRBJ1-5, with 7 nucleotides matching TRBD1. CDR3 size: 13 residues. V dropped 7 bases and J dropped 6; count of bases not matched to a gene: 6. In germline, CDR1 is LNHDA, CDR2 SQIVND (reference sequence). The DNA for the CDR3 is TGTGCCAGTAAGGAGACAGGGACTCAGCCCCAGCATTTT. Translating gives CASKETGTQPQHF.

The genes are TRBV2 and TRBJ2-3; 12 positions agree with TRBD2. The CDR3 runs to 19 residues. Unmatched junction bases numbered 15, after V lost 8 bases and J lost 0 bases. CDR1 is SNHLY, CDR2 FYNNEI, per germline. The CDR3 nucleotides read TGTGCCAGCGCGTCCCCTCTAGCGGGGGGGCTAGATAGCACAGATACGCAGTATTTT. Its translation: CASASPLAGGLDSTDTQYF.

V gene TRBV9 combines with J gene TRBJ2-7; 7 bases match TRBD1. This CDR3 has 14 residues. The germline CDR1 and CDR2 sequences are SGDLS and YYNGEE. V gave up 4 bases and J gave up 2 bases; unmatched junction bases: 6. The DNA for the CDR3 is TGTGCCAGCAGCCCCTGGACAGGACCCTACGAGCAGTACTTC. It yields the protein CASSPWTGPYEQYF.

This clone has only one observation. The chain joins TRBV9 to TRBJ1-2; 7 nucleotides line up with TRBD1. The germline V gene has CDR1 SGDLS and CDR2 YYNGEE. V shed 2 bases, J shed 5 bases, and the junction held 3 bases outside the gene matches. This CDR3 comprises 13 residues. DNA of the CDR3: TGTGCCAGCAGCGTGGGGACAGTATATGGCTACACCTTC. Its protein is CASSVGTVYGYTF.

The chain recombines TRBV11-2 with TRBJ1-2; TRBD1 matches 7 bases. Looked up from germline, CDR1 is SGHAT and CDR2 is FQNNGV. The CDR3 extends over 13 amino acids. With V trimmed by 4 bases and J by 2 bases, 1 base remained unmatched. The CDR3 protein is CASSSGQNYGYTF. The CDR3 nucleotides are TGTGCCAGCAGCTCGGGACAGAACTATGGCTACACCTTC.

This chain joins TRBV6-5 and TRBJ2-7; D possibly corresponds to TRBD1 (6 bases). Germline V CDR1 and CDR2: MNHEY, SVGAGI. This CDR3 comprises 15 residues. V was cut by 4 bases and J by 0 bases, with 13 bases left in between. The CDR3 spells CASSSVLGGSYEQYF. In DNA form, the CDR3 reads TGTGCCAGCAGTTCCGTACTAGGGGGCTCCTACGAGCAGTACTTC.

This clone was counted once. The chain couples TRBV4-1 to TRBJ2-4; 8 positions agree with TRBD1. Germline lookup yields CDR1 MGHRA and CDR2 YSYEKL. V lost 2 bases and J lost 5; bases outside the gene matches: 11. The CDR3 sequence is 17 residues long. CDR3 sequence reads: CASSQTTSGGGQNIQYF. CDR3 DNA: TGCGCCAGCAGCCAAACCACATCAGGGGGCGGCCAAAACATTCAGTACTTC.

This sequence joins TRBV7-8 and TRBJ1-2, with unresolved D. Per germline, CDR1 SGHVS and CDR2 FQNEAQ. This CDR3 has 15 amino acids. The ends were cut back, 1 base at V and 3 bases at J, with 12 bases in the middle. DNA of the CDR3: TGTGCCAGCAGCTTAGTGGAGTATTGGGACTATGGCTACACCTTC. Its protein product is CASSLVEYWDYGYTF.

With respect to this clone: This same CDR3 is encoded by further DNA sequences in the sample. The J gene is TRBJ2-5, the V gene TRBV5-4, with 8 bases aligning to TRBD2. Germline CDR1 SGHNT, CDR2 YYREEE (reference sequence). The CDR3 is 15 amino acids. The V gene end was trimmed by 0 bases and the J gene end by 2 bases; junction bases not matched to a gene: 3. DNA of the CDR3: TGTGCCAGCAGCTTGGACGCGGGGGGACAAGAGACCCAGTACTTC. Translated, it gives CASSLDAGGQETQYF.

The J gene is TRBJ1-1, the V gene TRBV19; D is possibly TRBD1 (5 bases). The CDR3 has 14 amino acids. Germline V lookup: CDR1 LNHDA, CDR2 SQIVND (reference sequence). V lost 5 bases, J lost 4 bases, and 14 bases lay in between. The CDR3 DNA sequence: TGTGCCAGTAGTGCTCAGGGTCCCCGCACTGAAGCTTTCTTT. Residues: CASSAQGPRTEAFF.

The chain has TRBV10-3 and TRBJ2-1; possible D gene TRBD1, 6 bases. V lost 5 bases, J lost 3 bases, and 17 bases lay in between. The CDR3 is 16 residues long. Germline V lookup: CDR1 ENHRY, CDR2 SYGVKD. The CDR3 is CAISRGRGSDYNEQFF. The CDR3 bases are TGTGCCATCAGTAGGGGTAGGGGGTCCGACTACAATGAGCAGTTCTTC.

V and J are TRBV11-3 and TRBJ2-1; D uncertain. From germline, CDR1 is SGHNT and CDR2 YENEEA. The ends were cut back, 0 bases at V and 8 bases at J, with 5 bases in the middle. This CDR3 has 12 residues. The CDR3 DNA follows: TGTGCCAGCAGCTTAGAGGGCGATGAGCAGTTCTTC. Residues: CASSLEGDEQFF.

The rearrangement links TRBV3-1 (or the pseudogene TRBV3-2) to TRBJ1-2; D remains unclear. The CDR3 is 14 residues long. V lost 7 bases and J 1 base, leaving 13 bases between the germline ends. The germline gives CDR1 LGHDT, CDR2 YNNKEL (reference sequence). The CDR3 DNA reads TGTGCCAGCACGACATTGAGTAATAACTATGGCTACACCTTC. Translation: CASTTLSNNYGYTF.

V and J are TRBV10-3 and TRBJ1-6, with no clear D. This CDR3 comprises 14 residues. From germline, CDR1 is ENHRY and CDR2 SYGVKD. V was clipped by 10 bases and J by 0 bases, with 10 bases between them. CDR3 loop: CATTGSSYNSPLHF. The CDR3 nucleotides are TGTGCCACCACCGGGAGCTCCTATAATTCACCCCTCCACTTT.

This clone appeared once. V and J are TRBV6-2 or TRBV6-3 and TRBJ2-3; unclear D gene. Germline-derived CDR1 and CDR2 are MNHEY and SVGEGT. Trimming shortened V by 4 bases and J by 2 bases, and 4 bases separated the two germline ends. CDR3 length: 12 amino acids. CDR3 residues: CASSSNTDTQYF. CDR3 coding DNA: TGTGCCAGCAGTTCCAACACAGATACGCAGTATTTT.

The chain carries TRBV7-9 and TRBJ2-5, with a possible D match to TRBD1 (5 bases). From germline, CDR1 is SEHNR and CDR2 FQNEAQ (reference sequence). The CDR3 loop spans 13 amino acids. V dropped 3 bases and J dropped 2 bases, with 7 bases sitting between them. The CDR3 sequence is CASSLGQQETQYF. The CDR3 region has the DNA TGTGCCAGCAGCTTGGGGCAACAAGAGACCCAGTACTTC.

This clone was counted at least ten times. The DNA for the CDR3 is TGTGCCAGCAGTGAACCCGGACAGGCGAACACTGAAGCTTTCTTT. It is translated as CASSEPGQANTEAFF. The chain uses TRBV6-1 and TRBJ1-1, with 7 bases aligning to TRBD1. V shed 2 bases, J shed 1 base, and the junction held 4 bases outside the gene matches. This CDR3 has 15 amino acids. Germline assignment: CDR1 MNHNS and CDR2 SASEGT.

This clone was recorded a few times. The chain links TRBV5-6 to TRBJ1-3; D perhaps matches TRBD1 (5 bases). The CDR3 runs 16 residues. Trimming took off 5 bases at V and 3 bases at J, with 18 bases between the two ends. The germline V gene encodes CDR1 SGHDT and CDR2 YYEEEE. CDR3 sequence reads: CASSPGTGSLGNTIYF. In DNA form, the CDR3 reads TGTGCCAGCAGTCCCGGGACCGGGAGCCTTGGAAACACCATATATTTT. The variable domain in full, with the rest retrieved from reference TRBV5-6 and TRBJ1-3, is DAGVTQSPTHLIKTRGQQVTLRCSPKSGHDTVSWYQQALGQGPQFIFQYYEEEERQRGNFPDRFSGHQFPNYSSELNVNALLLGDSALYLCASSPGTGSLGNTIYFGEGSWLTVV.

The V call is TRBV29-1, the J call TRBJ1-4; 8 nucleotides line up with TRBD1. This CDR3 is 12 amino acids long. The V and J ends lost 5 bases and 6 bases, in that order; junction bases with no gene match: 2. Per germline, CDR1 SQVTM and CDR2 ANQGSEA. The CDR3 sequence is CSVRGQDEKLFF. The CDR3 DNA sequence: TGCAGCGTTAGGGGACAGGATGAAAAACTGTTTTTT. The variable domain in full, completed from reference TRBV29-1 and TRBJ1-4, reads SAVISQKPSRDICQRGTSLTIQCQVDSQVTMMFWYRQQPGQSLTLIATANQGSEATYESGFVIDKFPISRPNLTFSTLTVSNMSPEDSSIYLCSVRGQDEKLFFGSGTQLSVL.

The gene calls are TRBV30 and TRBJ1-3, with D unresolved. Trimming stripped 4 bases from V and 0 bases from J, with 7 bases between. Germline-derived CDR1 and CDR2 are GTSNPN and SVGIG (reference sequence). The CDR3 is made up of 13 amino acids. The CDR3 region has the DNA TGTGCCTGGAAAGTCAGCTCTGGAAACACCATATATTTT. It encodes CAWKVSSGNTIYF.

The CDR3 DNA is TGTGCCAGCAGCTTAGGCGGGGGAGAAGGGACCCAGTACTTC. It codes for CASSLGGGEGTQYF. The V gene is TRBV11-3, the J gene TRBJ2-5, with 7 bases matching TRBD2. The CDR3 runs 14 residues. The J segment lost 7 bases and the V segment lost 1 base, leaving 6 bases of the junction unmatched. From germline, CDR1 is SGHNT and CDR2 YENEEA.

The chain joins TRBV28 to TRBJ1-6; weak D call: TRBD1 (5 bases). The germline gives CDR1 MDHEN, CDR2 SYDVKM. This CDR3 comprises 12 residues. Trimming removed 6 bases from V and 8 bases from J, with 8 bases in between. The CDR3 sequence is CASRQGYSPLHF. CDR3 nucleotide sequence: TGTGCCAGCAGGCAGGGATATTCACCCCTCCACTTT.

This chain uses TRBV6-5 with TRBJ1-1; no clear D gene. V was clipped by 5 bases and J by 1 base, with 11 bases between them. There are 14 residues in the CDR3. The germline CDR1 and CDR2 sequences are MNHEY and SVGAGI. The CDR3 loop is CASSISFGNTEAFF. CDR3 nucleotides: TGTGCCAGCAGTATCTCATTCGGGAACACTGAAGCTTTCTTT.

The chain has TRBV27 and TRBJ2-2; D not resolved. The V gene's germline CDR1 is MNHEY and CDR2 SMNVEV (reference sequence). The CDR3 runs 11 residues. The V end lost 8 bases, the J end lost 6 bases, and 7 bases lay between the germline ends. In DNA, the CDR3 is TGTGCCAGCCGCTACGCCGGGGAGCTGTTTTTT. Translated: CASRYAGELFF.

This clone was seen just once. The chain carries TRBV11-1 and TRBJ2-1; perhaps TRBD2 as D (5 bases). CDR1 and CDR2 from the germline V gene are SGHAT and FQDESV (reference sequence). V was clipped by 5 bases and J by 10 bases, with 9 bases between them. The CDR3 extends over 11 amino acids. In DNA form, the CDR3 reads TGTGCCAGCAGCCCCGGGATAGAGCAGTTCTTC. Encoded protein: CASSPGIEQFF.

The rearrangement links TRBV4-1 to TRBJ2-7; D perhaps matches TRBD1 (5 bases). The CDR3 runs 17 residues. The germline V gene has CDR1 MGHRA and CDR2 YSYEKL. The ends were cut back, 2 bases at V and 2 bases at J, with 19 bases in the middle. This CDR3 reads CASSQWPAPTGAYEQYF. The CDR3 DNA is TGCGCCAGCAGCCAATGGCCGGCCCCAACAGGAGCCTACGAGCAGTACTTC.

The genes are TRBV28 and TRBJ1-3; 7 bases agree with TRBD1. The CDR3 has 18 residues. Germline CDR1 and CDR2: MDHEN and SYDVKM. V trimming: 0 bases; J trimming: 0 bases; junction bases outside the gene matches: 8. Written as DNA, the CDR3 is TGTGCCAGCAGTTTATGGGGGGCAGGGGGAAACTCTGGAAACACCATATATTTT. Its translation: CASSLWGAGGNSGNTIYF. The complete variable domain, with remaining parts taken from reference TRBV28 and TRBJ1-3, reads DVKVTQSSRYLVKRTGEKVFLECVQDMDHENMFWYRQDPGLGLRLIYFSYDVKMKEKGDIPEGYSVSREKKERFSLILESASTNQTSMYLCASSLWGAGGNSGNTIYFGEGSWLTVV.